The 16 T cell receptor beta chains reported below all come from one sample, sequenced in a study of blood T cells in healthy people across ages (dated by TCRdb to between 2014 and 2017). Libraries were built with 5' RACE. TCRdb records Illumina HiSeq 2500 as the sequencer. A second PCR of about 6 to 11 cycles was performed with a sample-barcoded 5' primer and a J-beta primer mix. TCRdb itself trimmed the public reads at Q25 with fastp, ran MiXCR and retained productive beta chains. Rows merge per CDR3 protein into single entries with the most common DNA and genes. This sample is represented by about 1.4 million distinct CDR3 sequences; around 59% of them were singletons. Jointly, the top ten make up about 6.7% of the sample. Sequencing used blood. The receptors come from a man between 18 and 29 years old in good health.

The chain carries TRBV29-1 and TRBJ2-7, with D perhaps TRBD2 (7 bases). The CDR3 has 12 residues. V was pared by 2 bases and J by 7 bases, with 12 bases between. The V gene's germline CDR1 is SQVTM and CDR2 ANQGSEA. The CDR3 bases are TGCAGCGTTGAAAGGGGGGGCCGGGAGCAGTACTTC. Its protein product is CSVERGGREQYF.

The chain carries TRBV6-5 and TRBJ2-1, with TRBD2 as a possible D gene (6 bases). The CDR3 has 13 amino acids. From germline, CDR1 is MNHEY and CDR2 SVGAGI. Deletions cut 5 bases from V and 6 bases from J, with 11 bases between. The CDR3 region is CASSDGGTNEQFF. The DNA for the CDR3 is TGTGCCAGCAGTGACGGGGGAACCAATGAGCAGTTCTTC.

This chain uses TRBV10-3 with TRBJ2-1; possible D gene TRBD1, 7 bases. The germline gives CDR1 ENHRY, CDR2 SYGVKD. The CDR3 covers 12 residues. Trimming pared 6 bases from V and 7 bases from J, leaving 10 bases between. The CDR3 spells CAISPGGNEQFF. The CDR3 DNA is TGTGCCATCAGCCCAGGGGGGAATGAGCAGTTCTTC.

This clonotype has just a few counts. This sequence joins TRBV7-9 and TRBJ2-1, with TRBD2 identical over 8 bases. The junction had 7 bases not matched to a gene; V was cut back by 7 bases and J by 2 bases. The V gene's germline CDR1 is SEHNR and CDR2 FQNEAQ (reference sequence). The CDR3 runs 15 residues. The CDR3 nucleotides read TGTGCCAGCACCGTAACTAGCGGACCCTACAATGAGCAGTTCTTC. Residues: CASTVTSGPYNEQFF.

A single count supports this clonotype. This chain connects TRBV7-9 to TRBJ2-3, with D possibly TRBD2 on 6 matching bases. Trimming removed 3 bases from V and 5 bases from J, with 15 bases in between. Germline CDR1 reads SEHNR; CDR2 reads FQNEAQ (reference sequence). The CDR3 extends over 15 amino acids. For the CDR3, the DNA is TGTGCCAGCAGCTTGCGGGGCCACGTAGGAGATACGCAGTATTTT. Translated: CASSLRGHVGDTQYF.

The rearrangement uses TRBV4-3 and TRBJ2-7; D gene ambiguous. V shed 0 bases and J shed 0 bases, with 9 bases lying between them. The germline CDR1 and CDR2 sequences are LGHNA and YSLEER. This CDR3 has 15 amino acids. This CDR3 reads CASSQEQLGSYEQYF. In nucleotides, the CDR3 is TGCGCCAGCAGCCAAGAACAACTGGGCTCCTACGAGCAGTACTTC.

There are a few counts of this clonotype. The chain has TRBV4-3 and TRBJ2-7, with D perhaps TRBD1 (6 bases). The CDR3 contains 16 residues. The germline V gene encodes CDR1 LGHNA and CDR2 YSLEER. With 0 bases removed from V and 4 bases from J, the gap between germline ends came to 16 bases. CDR3 sequence: CASSQETGSEGYEQYF. In DNA, the CDR3 is TGCGCCAGCAGCCAAGAAACAGGGAGCGAAGGGTACGAGCAGTACTTC.

The CDR3 nucleotides are TGTGCCAGCAGTTTGGTGGGGGCGAAAGAGCAGTTCTTC. Translating gives CASSLVGAKEQFF. The chain carries TRBV27 and TRBJ2-1; maybe TRBD1 (6 bases). This CDR3 comprises 13 residues. Germline-derived CDR1 and CDR2 are MNHEY and SMNVEV (reference sequence). Trimming shortened V by 3 bases and J by 10 bases, and 13 bases separated the two germline ends.

The chain links TRBV15 to TRBJ2-5; 8 bases line up with TRBD2. Germline CDR1 and CDR2: LNHNV and YYDKDF (reference sequence). The V segment lost 3 bases and the J segment 0 bases; nucleotides outside the gene matches: 3. The CDR3 length is 15 residues. CDR3 coding DNA: TGTGCCACCAGCAGCGGGGGGGCGAACCAAGAGACCCAGTACTTC. Its protein is CATSSGGANQETQYF. Full variable domain (rest looked up from reference TRBV15 and TRBJ2-5): DAMVIQNPRYQVTQFGKPVTLSCSQTLNHNVMYWYQQKSSQAPKLLFHYYDKDFNNEADTPDNFQSRRPNTSFCFLDIRSPGLGDTAMYLCATSSGGANQETQYFGPGTRLLVL.

The chain uses TRBV5-1 and TRBJ2-3; no clear D gene. The V end was cut by 8 bases, the J end by 0 bases, with 13 bases between. The CDR3 has 14 residues. The germline V gene encodes CDR1 SGHRS and CDR2 YFSETQ. The CDR3 spells CASGETSSTDTQYF. The CDR3 DNA reads as TGCGCCAGTGGGGAAACCTCTAGCACAGATACGCAGTATTTT.

The chain combines TRBV7-7 with TRBJ2-1, with a tentative D call TRBD1 (6 bases). Germline lookup yields CDR1 SSHAT and CDR2 FNYEAQ (reference sequence). The CDR3 contains 13 residues. Trimming took off 5 bases at V and 8 bases at J, with 13 bases between the two ends. The CDR3 protein is CASSRPDSHEQFF. The CDR3 bases are TGTGCCAGCAGCCGACCGGACAGCCATGAGCAGTTCTTC.

CDR3 residues: CASRGTSAGNEQFF. The CDR3 DNA is TGTGCCAGCAGGGGGACTAGCGCAGGCAATGAGCAGTTCTTC. The chain links TRBV2 to TRBJ2-1; 10 nucleotides line up with TRBD2. Germline-derived CDR1 and CDR2 are SNHLY and FYNNEI. V was pared by 6 bases and J by 6 bases, with 5 bases of the junction left unmatched. The CDR3 is 14 residues long.

The CDR3 DNA reads as TGCAGTGCTAGTCGTGGGGGCTCCCCATCGAACACCGGGGAGCTGTTTTTT. It encodes CSASRGGSPSNTGELFF. This chain links TRBV20-1 with TRBJ2-2; tentative D call: TRBD1 (6 bases). CDR1 is DFQATT, CDR2 SNEGSKA, per germline (reference sequence). V lost 3 bases, J lost 0 bases, and 17 bases lay in between. This CDR3 is 17 amino acids long.

The rearrangement links TRBV7-2 to TRBJ1-5, with D hard to call. The CDR3 extends over 14 amino acids. Germline CDR1 is SGHTA and CDR2 is FQGNSA. V dropped 3 bases and J dropped 2 bases, with 8 bases sitting between them. The CDR3 region is CASSFFVGNQPQHF. The CDR3 region has the DNA TGTGCCAGCAGCTTCTTCGTGGGCAATCAGCCCCAGCATTTT. The variable domain in full, completed from reference TRBV7-2 and TRBJ1-5, reads GAGVSQSPSNKVTEKGKDVELRCDPISGHTALYWYRQSLGQGLEFLIYFQGNSAPDKSGLPSDRFSAERTGGSVSTLTIQRTQQEDSAVYLCASSFFVGNQPQHFGDGTRLSIL.

Only one count was recorded for this clonotype. The V call is TRBV7-9, the J call TRBJ2-6, with a tentative D call TRBD2 (5 bases). The CDR3 loop spans 19 amino acids. The V end was cut by 5 bases, the J end by 0 bases, with 20 bases between. Germline CDR1 and CDR2: SEHNR and FQNEAQ (reference sequence). This chain's CDR3 is CASSPPRVGRDSGANVLTF. The CDR3 region has the DNA TGTGCCAGCAGCCCCCCGAGGGTGGGGAGAGACTCTGGGGCCAACGTCCTGACTTTC. The whole variable domain, remainder taken from reference TRBV7-9 and TRBJ2-6, is DTGVSQNPRHKITKRGQNVTFRCDPISEHNRLYWYRQTLGQGPEFLTYFQNEAQLEKSRLLSDRFSAERPKGSFSTLEIQRTEQGDSAMYLCASSPPRVGRDSGANVLTFGAGSRLTVL.

The gene calls are TRBV12-5 and TRBJ2-5, with TRBD2 identical over 9 bases. CDR3 size: 15 residues. Germline assignment: CDR1 LGHNT and CDR2 FRNRAP. Trimming removed 1 base from V and 10 bases from J; junction bases left unmatched: 10. CDR3 protein: CASGLATGEREDQYF. The CDR3 DNA reads as TGTGCTAGTGGTTTGGCAACCGGGGAGCGGGAGGACCAGTACTTC. Together with reference TRBV12-5 and TRBJ2-5, the CDR3 gives the full variable domain: DARVTQTPRHKVTEMGQEVTMRCQPILGHNTVFWYRQTMMQGLELLAYFRNRAPLDDSGMPKDRFSAEMPDATLATLKIQPSEPRDSAVYFCASGLATGEREDQYFGPGTRLLVL.